This T cell receptor beta chain was profiled in a study of beta chain features in type 1 diabetes. Study-wide background: Cell yields, age and gender were similar between patients and healthy donors. Study-level results: Moderate yet significant TCRB CDR3 shortening was seen in Type 1 diabetes patients in all four CD4+ subsets. Any HLA type influence on TCRB rearrangement was left unresolved here. Sequencing used cDNA, and cells with high TCR expression could therefore be over-represented. In the patient group, naive, central memory and Treg TCRB repertoires seemed more alike than in the healthy donor group.

The CDR3 consists of 13 residues. The germline V gene encodes CDR1 GTSNPN and CDR2 SVGIG (reference sequence). The V gene lost 4 bases and the J gene lost 1 base, with 7 bases spanning the gap. This clone occurred a few times. Its matching antigen is unknown. Expressed TCRB transcripts were sequenced because the isolated RNA had all been reverse transcribed beforehand. Here immunoSEQ multiplex PCR was the method, and the copy in TCRdb shows in-frame clones only, minus some. The sample lists 300,000 to 400,000 clones, around 9.3% occurring once. The gene calls are TRBV30 and TRBJ2-2; D call uncertain. Sequenced sample: central memory CD4+ T cells from blood. The clonotype originates from a man in his thirties or forties with type 1 diabetes. In DNA, the CDR3 is TGTGCCTGGATGGACGGGAACACCGGGGAGCTGTTTTTT. This sequence encodes CAWMDGNTGELFF. Together with reference TRBV30 and TRBJ2-2, the CDR3 gives the full variable domain: SQTIHQWPATLVQPVGSPLSLECTVEGTSNPNLYWYRQAAGRGLQLLFYSVGIGQISSEVPQNLSASRPQDRQFILSSKKLLLSDSGFYLCAWMDGNTGELFFGEGSRLTVL.